The next 21 T cell receptor beta chains were all read from a single sample in a study of blood T cell repertoires in COVID-19. Assay: immunoSEQ multiplex PCR; the TCRdb copy retains only in-frame clones and omits some. Seen here are 130,000 to 150,000 clones, about 87% observed once, and the top ten hold roughly 37%. Sequences were obtained from peripheral blood. The receptors derive from a man aged 45-65 years who had recovered from COVID-19.

The chain combines TRBV6-5 with TRBJ2-7; D may be TRBD1 (6 bases). This CDR3 has 14 residues. The ends were cut back, 6 bases at V and 2 bases at J, with 14 bases in the middle. From germline, CDR1 is MNHEY and CDR2 SVGAGI. The DNA for the CDR3 is TGTGCCAGCAGCACCGGGACACTTCCCTACGAGCAGTACTTC. Encoded protein: CASSTGTLPYEQYF.

The chain is built from TRBV15 and TRBJ1-2; 9 bases map to TRBD1. The CDR3 totals 17 residues. The germline gives CDR1 LNHNV, CDR2 YYDKDF (reference sequence). Unmatched junction bases numbered 9, after V lost 1 base and J lost 3 bases. The CDR3 bases are TGTGCCACCAGCAGAGGATGGATACAGGGGGCCGACTATGGCTACACCTTC. Its translation: CATSRGWIQGADYGYTF.

The chain joins TRBV4-3 to TRBJ2-7; D is perhaps TRBD2 (6 bases). Germline lookup yields CDR1 LGHNA and CDR2 YSLEER. Trimming removed 4 bases from V and 5 bases from J, with 15 bases in between. The CDR3 length is 14 residues. CDR3 DNA: TGCGCCAGCAGCCCCTCGATCAGGGAGGACGAGCAGTACTTC. Amino acids: CASSPSIREDEQYF.

In this sample, this clone turned up a few times. CDR3 DNA: TGTGCCAGCAGCTTAGCGCCGGGACAGATAAACACCGGGGAGCTGTTTTTT. This gives the protein CASSLAPGQINTGELFF. The V gene is TRBV7-2, the J gene TRBJ2-2; the match to TRBD1 covers 7 bases. V lost 0 bases to trimming and J lost 2 bases; unmatched junction nucleotides: 6. Looked up from germline, CDR1 is SGHTA and CDR2 is FQGNSA. The CDR3 runs to 17 residues.

The chain combines TRBV10-2 with TRBJ1-4; 8 bases are a match to TRBD1. V lost 3 bases and J lost 6; bases outside the gene matches: 6. Looked up from germline, CDR1 is WSHSY and CDR2 is SAAADI. This CDR3 comprises 15 residues. Here the CDR3 reads CASSDTYRGDEKLFF. In nucleotides, the CDR3 is TGCGCCAGCAGTGATACGTACAGGGGGGATGAAAAACTGTTTTTT.

This chain connects TRBV12-3 or TRBV12-4 to TRBJ1-5; D is unresolved. V was cut by 10 bases and J by 6 bases, with 16 bases left in between. CDR3 length: 13 residues. The CDR3 DNA follows: TGTGCCACCCGACGTGGGGAGACTCAGCCCCAGCATTTT. Its protein product is CATRRGETQPQHF.

CDR3 in amino acids: CAWSAGTSGEYFRETQYF. CDR3 DNA sequence: TGTGCCTGGAGTGCCGGGACTAGCGGGGAATATTTTAGGGAGACCCAGTACTTC. The chain couples TRBV30 to TRBJ2-5, with 13 bases identical to TRBD2. CDR1 and CDR2 (germline): GTSNPN, SVGIG (reference sequence). The CDR3 spans 18 residues. Trimming removed 1 base from V and 5 bases from J; junction bases left unmatched: 13. Full variable domain (missing parts from reference TRBV30 and TRBJ2-5): SQTIHQWPATLVQPVGSPLSLECTVEGTSNPNLYWYRQAAGRGLQLLFYSVGIGQISSEVPQNLSASRPQDRQFILSSKKLLLSDSGFYLCAWSAGTSGEYFRETQYFGPGTRLLVL.

This clone came up a few times. V usage is TRBV9 and J usage is TRBJ1-1; 8 bases fit TRBD1. Trimming removed 7 bases from V and 9 bases from J; junction bases left unmatched: 8. CDR3 length equals 12 residues. The germline gives CDR1 SGDLS, CDR2 YYNGEE. The CDR3 is CASGLGQGKAFF. The CDR3 coding sequence is TGTGCCAGCGGGTTAGGACAGGGTAAAGCTTTCTTT. Combining the CDR3 with reference TRBV9 and TRBJ1-1 gives the whole variable domain DSGVTQTPKHLITATGQRVTLRCSPRSGDLSVYWYQQSLDQGLQFLIQYYNGEERAKGNILERFSAQQFPDLHSELNLSSLELGDSALYFCASGLGQGKAFFGQGTRLTVV.

This clone was seen only once. The gene calls are TRBV5-1 and TRBJ2-2; TRBD2 matches 9 bases. The germline V gene has CDR1 SGHRS and CDR2 YFSETQ. V shed 4 bases and J 2 bases; nucleotides not matched to a gene: 9. The CDR3 is 17 residues long. The CDR3 spells CASSAPRGGANTGELFF. CDR3 sequence (DNA): TGCGCCAGCAGCGCCCCCCGCGGGGGGGCTAACACCGGGGAGCTGTTTTTT.

This clone was observed a few times. The chain links TRBV19 to TRBJ2-7; D perhaps matches TRBD1 (5 bases). Trimming stripped 8 bases from V and 7 bases from J, with 21 bases between. This CDR3 has 14 amino acids. Per the germline V gene, CDR1 is LNHDA and CDR2 is SQIVND (reference sequence). CDR3 amino acids: CASHPTELPLEQYF. The CDR3 nucleotides are TGTGCCAGTCATCCGACAGAGCTCCCCTTAGAGCAGTACTTC.

The gene calls are TRBV7-2 and TRBJ1-1; 9 bases align to TRBD1. The CDR3 runs 15 residues. Trimming cost V 1 base and J 4 bases; bases outside gene matches: 4. Germline V CDR1 and CDR2: SGHTA, FQGNSA. CDR3 sequence: CASSLGGTGSTEAFF. CDR3 DNA sequence: TGTGCCAGCAGCTTAGGAGGGACAGGGAGCACTGAAGCTTTCTTT.

The V and J genes are TRBV7-9 and TRBJ1-1, with D possibly matching TRBD1 (5 bases). V was trimmed by 5 bases and J by 1 base, leaving 14 bases between them. CDR3 length: 15 residues. From germline, CDR1 is SEHNR and CDR2 FQNEAQ (reference sequence). The chain's CDR3 is CASSGEGRGNTEAFF. CDR3 nucleotides: TGTGCCAGCAGCGGGGAGGGACGGGGGAACACTGAAGCTTTCTTT.

V is TRBV4-1 and J is TRBJ1-4; tentatively, D is TRBD1 (5 bases). The CDR3 covers 14 residues. From germline, CDR1 is MGHRA and CDR2 YSYEKL. The ends were cut back, 0 bases at V and 5 bases at J, with 7 bases in the middle. DNA of the CDR3: TGCGCCAGCAGCCAAGACCACAGGAATGAAAAACTGTTTTTT. Its protein product is CASSQDHRNEKLFF.

J is TRBJ1-2 and V is TRBV5-4; 10 bases are shared with TRBD1. The germline gives CDR1 SGHNT, CDR2 YYREEE (reference sequence). The CDR3 is made up of 15 amino acids. V lost 2 bases to trimming and J lost 8 bases; unmatched junction nucleotides: 9. The CDR3 reads CASSFSVGQGRGYTF. In DNA form, the CDR3 reads TGTGCCAGCAGCTTTTCGGTGGGACAGGGGAGAGGCTACACCTTC.

The CDR3 protein is CASIGAFNTEAFF. The CDR3 coding sequence is TGTGCCAGTATAGGGGCGTTCAACACTGAAGCTTTCTTT. The rearrangement uses TRBV19 and TRBJ1-1; TRBD1 might be the D (5 bases). V lost 7 bases, J lost 2 bases, and 11 bases lay in between. Germline loops: CDR1 LNHDA, CDR2 SQIVND (reference sequence). This CDR3 region has 13 residues.

J is TRBJ1-6 and V is TRBV6-5; TRBD1 matches 7 bases. CDR1 is MNHEY, CDR2 SVGAGI, per germline. There are 14 residues in the CDR3. Unmatched junction bases numbered 5, after V lost 2 bases and J lost 10 bases. The CDR3 DNA reads TGTGCCAGCAGTTACGACAGGGAGGCCTCACCCCTCCACTTT. Amino acid sequence: CASSYDREASPLHF.

This clone was observed a single time. For the CDR3, the DNA is TGTGCCATCAGTGAGTTCCAGTCCCCTAGCACAGATACGCAGTATTTT. As protein: CAISEFQSPSTDTQYF. The V gene is TRBV10-3, the J gene TRBJ2-3; D call uncertain. Germline CDR1 and CDR2: ENHRY and SYGVKD. Trimming left V 1 base short and J 0 bases short, with 11 bases between. The length of the CDR3 is 16 residues.

V is TRBV5-6 and J is TRBJ1-2; weak D call: TRBD1 (5 bases). CDR1 is SGHDT and CDR2 is YYEEEE in the germline V gene. V was trimmed by 5 bases and J by 4 bases, leaving 12 bases between them. The CDR3 contains 13 residues. CDR3 in amino acids: CASSPAGFYGYTF. The CDR3 DNA reads as TGTGCCAGCAGTCCTGCAGGGTTCTATGGCTACACCTTC.

This clone came up once. This chain links TRBV10-3 with TRBJ2-7; tentative D call: TRBD1 (5 bases). The germline V gene encodes CDR1 ENHRY and CDR2 SYGVKD. Trimming shortened V by 2 bases and J by 1 base, and 12 bases separated the two germline ends. There are 15 residues in the CDR3. The CDR3 reads CAISEAPTGSYEQYF. CDR3 DNA: TGTGCCATCAGTGAGGCTCCTACAGGATCCTACGAGCAGTACTTC.

The chain carries TRBV27 and TRBJ1-4, with 7 bases lining up with TRBD1. Germline V gene data show CDR1 as MNHEY and CDR2 as SMNVEV (reference sequence). CDR3 length: 18 amino acids. The V and J ends lost 5 bases and 3 bases, in that order; junction bases with no gene match: 15. DNA for the CDR3: TGTGCCAGCAGTAATACTAAGACAGGGATCGTAGCTAATGAAAAACTGTTTTTT. Amino acids: CASSNTKTGIVANEKLFF. The complete variable domain, with remaining parts taken from reference TRBV27 and TRBJ1-4, reads EAQVTQNPRYLITVTGKKLTVTCSQNMNHEYMSWYRQDPGLGLRQIYYSMNVEVTDKGDVPEGYKVSRKEKRNFPLILESPSPNQTSLYFCASSNTKTGIVANEKLFFGSGTQLSVL.

The chain links TRBV6-1 to TRBJ1-6, with D perhaps matching TRBD1 (6 bases). Between the trimmed V and J ends, which lost 2 bases and 13 bases, there was a span of 18 bases. This CDR3 is 15 amino acids long. Germline CDR1 is MNHNS and CDR2 is SASEGT. CDR3 in DNA: TGTGCCAGCAGTGAACTCGACAGGAGCAGCGCCCCCCTCCACTTT. The encoded protein is CASSELDRSSAPLHF.